Listed below are T cell receptor beta chains from one sample, sequenced in a study of CD8+ T cells in alopecia areata. Some clones are missing from TCRdb's copy, which holds only in-frame ones; the method was immunoSEQ multiplex PCR. The sample holds roughly 46,000 clones; around three fifths are singletons and the top ten take about a fifth. The source material was CD8+ T cells sorted from blood, sampled at week 4, from a patient treated with tofacitinib. The receptors stem from a human donor with alopecia areata. Each CDR3 is given with its conserved first and last residue. D genes are given only for firm matches. Size is omitted from some rows. Given values are once, few, many or a class for expanded clones.

D gene: TRBD2; clone size: few; J gene: TRBJ2-5; V gene: TRBV13; CDR3 DNA: TGTGCCAGCAGCTCGAGGCAGCGGGGGGGCTGGCAAGAGACCCAGTACTTC; CDR3 protein: CASSSRQRGGWQETQYF
D gene: NA; clone size: NA; J gene: TRBJ2-2; V gene: TRBV29-1; CDR3 DNA: TGCAGCGTTACGGGCCCTAACACCGGGGAGCTGTTTTTT; CDR3 protein: CSVTGPNTGELFF
D gene: NA; clone size: NA; J gene: TRBJ2-7; V gene: TRBV29-1; CDR3 DNA: TGCAGCGTTGTTTTCAACAGACCCTACGAGCAGTACTTC; CDR3 protein: CSVVFNRPYEQYF
D gene: NA; clone size: NA; J gene: TRBJ2-7; V gene: TRBV29-1; CDR3 DNA: TGCAGCGTCCTTACGGGCTCCACCTACGAGCAGTACTTC; CDR3 protein: CSVLTGSTYEQYF
D gene: TRBD2; clone size: NA; J gene: TRBJ2-1; V gene: TRBV29-1; CDR3 DNA: TGCAGCGTAAGCGGGGGAATTGACAATGAGCAGTTCTTC; CDR3 protein: CSVSGGIDNEQFF
D gene: NA; clone size: NA; J gene: TRBJ1-1; V gene: TRBV4-3; CDR3 DNA: TGCGCCAGCAGCCAAGATTCGGACGCTGAAGCTTTCTTT; CDR3 protein: CASSQDSDAEAFF
D gene: NA; clone size: NA; J gene: TRBJ2-3; V gene: TRBV2; CDR3 DNA: TGTGCCAGCAGCGGGACTCAAACTAGCACAGATACGCAGTATTTT; CDR3 protein: CASSGTQTSTDTQYF
D gene: NA; clone size: NA; J gene: TRBJ2-7; V gene: TRBV25-1; CDR3 DNA: TGTGCCAGCAGTGACCCGGGCAGCTCCTACGAGCAGTACTTC; CDR3 protein: CASSDPGSSYEQYF
D gene: NA; clone size: few; J gene: TRBJ1-2; V gene: TRBV29-1; CDR3 DNA: TGCAGCGTTGAAGGCGGGCTGGAGGGCTGGGAATATGGCTACACCTTC; CDR3 protein: CSVEGGLEGWEYGYTF
D gene: TRBD2; clone size: once; J gene: TRBJ2-3; V gene: TRBV6-5; CDR3 DNA: TGTGCCAGCAGTTGGACTAGCGGGGGCACAGATACGCAGTATTTT; CDR3 protein: CASSWTSGGTDTQYF
D gene: TRBD1; clone size: NA; J gene: TRBJ2-2; V gene: TRBV27; CDR3 DNA: TGTGCCAGCAGACGACAGGGTAACACCGGGGAGCTGTTTTTT; CDR3 protein: CASRRQGNTGELFF
D gene: TRBD1; clone size: NA; J gene: TRBJ1-5; V gene: TRBV4-3; CDR3 DNA: TGCGCCAGCAGCCAATCCGACAGGGGCAATCAGCCCCAGCATTTT; CDR3 protein: CASSQSDRGNQPQHF
D gene: NA; clone size: NA; J gene: TRBJ1-2; V gene: TRBV25-1; CDR3 DNA: TGTGCCAGCAGTGAAGAGGGCTCCCCCGTGTATGGCTACACCTTC; CDR3 protein: CASSEEGSPVYGYTF
D gene: NA; clone size: NA; J gene: TRBJ2-3; V gene: TRBV6-5; CDR3 DNA: TGTGCCAGCAGAATATCAGCGACAGGCGCAGATACGCAGTATTTT; CDR3 protein: CASRISATGADTQYF